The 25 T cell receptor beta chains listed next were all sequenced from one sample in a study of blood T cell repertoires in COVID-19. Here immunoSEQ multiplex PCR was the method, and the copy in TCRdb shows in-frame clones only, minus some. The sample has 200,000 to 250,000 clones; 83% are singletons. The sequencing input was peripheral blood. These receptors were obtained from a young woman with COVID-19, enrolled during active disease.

The CDR3 loop is CASRTSGSGFYEQYF. In DNA form, the CDR3 reads TGTGCCAGTAGAACTAGCGGGAGTGGCTTCTACGAGCAGTACTTC. The chain employs TRBV19 and TRBJ2-7; 11 bases line up with TRBD2. The CDR3 has 15 amino acids. The V gene's germline CDR1 is LNHDA and CDR2 SQIVND (reference sequence). Trimming cost V 6 bases and J 3 bases; bases outside gene matches: 7.

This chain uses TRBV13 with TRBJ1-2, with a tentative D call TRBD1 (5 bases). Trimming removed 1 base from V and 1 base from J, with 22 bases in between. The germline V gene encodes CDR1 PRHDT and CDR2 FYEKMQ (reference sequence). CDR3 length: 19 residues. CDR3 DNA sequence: TGTGCCAGCAGCTTAGCCCCCCCAGGGCTTGCCGATATTAACTATGGCTACACCTTC. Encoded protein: CASSLAPPGLADINYGYTF.

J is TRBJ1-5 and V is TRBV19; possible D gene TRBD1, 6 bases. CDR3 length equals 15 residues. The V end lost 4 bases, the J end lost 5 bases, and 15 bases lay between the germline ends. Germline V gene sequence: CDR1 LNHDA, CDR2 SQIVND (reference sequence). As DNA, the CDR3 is TGTGCCAGTAGTAGACCTGGGGGCTCGGATCAGCCCCAGCATTTT. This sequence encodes CASSRPGGSDQPQHF.

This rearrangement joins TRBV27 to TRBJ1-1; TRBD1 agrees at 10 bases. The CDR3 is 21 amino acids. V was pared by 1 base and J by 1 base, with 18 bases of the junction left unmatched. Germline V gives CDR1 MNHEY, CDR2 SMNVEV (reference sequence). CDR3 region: CASSLLTGGVHSPLKNTEAFF. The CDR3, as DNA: TGTGCCAGCAGTTTATTGACAGGGGGCGTACATTCTCCCCTGAAGAACACTGAAGCTTTCTTT.

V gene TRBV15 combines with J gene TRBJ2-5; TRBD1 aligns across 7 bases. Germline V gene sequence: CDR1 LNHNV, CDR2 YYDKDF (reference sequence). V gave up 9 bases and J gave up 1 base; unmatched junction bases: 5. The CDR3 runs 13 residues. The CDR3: CATSGGIQETQYF. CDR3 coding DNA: TGTGCCACTTCAGGGGGAATCCAAGAGACCCAGTACTTC.

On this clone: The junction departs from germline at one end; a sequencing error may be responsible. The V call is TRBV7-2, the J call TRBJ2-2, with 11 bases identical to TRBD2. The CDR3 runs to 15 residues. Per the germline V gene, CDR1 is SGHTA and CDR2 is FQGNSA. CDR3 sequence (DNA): TGTGCCAGCAGCCTAGCGGGAGGCTACACCGGGGAGCTGTTTTTT. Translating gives CASSLAGGYTGELFF.

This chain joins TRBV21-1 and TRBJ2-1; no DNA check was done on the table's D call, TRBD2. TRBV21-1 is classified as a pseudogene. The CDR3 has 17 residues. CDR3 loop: CASSKVCSGRGCNEQFF. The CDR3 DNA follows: TGTGCCAGCAGCAAAGTATGTAGCGGGAGGGGCTGCAATGAGCAGTTCTTC.

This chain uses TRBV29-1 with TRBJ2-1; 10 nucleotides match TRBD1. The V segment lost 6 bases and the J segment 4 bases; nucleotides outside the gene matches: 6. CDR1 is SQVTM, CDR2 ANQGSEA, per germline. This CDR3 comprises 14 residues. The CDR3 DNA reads TGCAGCGTGGCTGGACAGGGGGTGTACAATGAGCAGTTCTTC. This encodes CSVAGQGVYNEQFF.

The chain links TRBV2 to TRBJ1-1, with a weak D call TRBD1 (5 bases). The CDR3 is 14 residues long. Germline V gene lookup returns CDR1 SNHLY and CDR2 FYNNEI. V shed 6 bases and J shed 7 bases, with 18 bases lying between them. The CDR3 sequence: CASSELQSDSEAFF. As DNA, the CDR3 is TGTGCCAGCAGCGAGCTCCAGTCTGACAGTGAAGCTTTCTTT.

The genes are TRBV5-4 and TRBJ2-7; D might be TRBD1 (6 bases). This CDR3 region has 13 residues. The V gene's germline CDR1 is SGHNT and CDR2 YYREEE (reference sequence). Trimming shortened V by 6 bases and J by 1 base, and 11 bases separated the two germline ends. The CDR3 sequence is CASNPQGSYEQYF. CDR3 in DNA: TGTGCCAGCAATCCGCAGGGGTCCTACGAGCAGTACTTC.

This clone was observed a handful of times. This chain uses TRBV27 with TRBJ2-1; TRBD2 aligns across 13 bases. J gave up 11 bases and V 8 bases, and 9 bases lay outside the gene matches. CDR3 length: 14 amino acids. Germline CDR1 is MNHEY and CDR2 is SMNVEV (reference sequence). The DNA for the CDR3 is TGTGCCAGCGCTAGACTAGCGGGAGGCGCGCAGCAGTTCTTC. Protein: CASARLAGGAQQFF.

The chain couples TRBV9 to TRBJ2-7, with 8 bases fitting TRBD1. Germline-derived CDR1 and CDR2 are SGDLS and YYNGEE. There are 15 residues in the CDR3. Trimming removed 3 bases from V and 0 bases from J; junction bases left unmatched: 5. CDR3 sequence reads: CASSGGQASSYEQYF. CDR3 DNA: TGTGCCAGCAGCGGGGGACAGGCTAGCTCCTACGAGCAGTACTTC.

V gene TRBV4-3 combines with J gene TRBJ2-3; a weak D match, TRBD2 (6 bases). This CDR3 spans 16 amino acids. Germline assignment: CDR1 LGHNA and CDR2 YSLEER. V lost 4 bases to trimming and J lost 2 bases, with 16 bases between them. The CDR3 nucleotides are TGCGCCAGCAGCCCCCGGATAGGCGGGATCACAGATACGCAGTATTTT. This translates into CASSPRIGGITDTQYF.

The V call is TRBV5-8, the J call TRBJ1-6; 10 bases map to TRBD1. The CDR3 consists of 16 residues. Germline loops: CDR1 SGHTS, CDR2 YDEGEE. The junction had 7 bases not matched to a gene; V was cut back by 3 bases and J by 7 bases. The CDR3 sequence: CASSYHPGQGNSPLHF. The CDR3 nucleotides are TGTGCCAGCAGCTATCACCCGGGACAGGGGAATTCACCCCTCCACTTT.

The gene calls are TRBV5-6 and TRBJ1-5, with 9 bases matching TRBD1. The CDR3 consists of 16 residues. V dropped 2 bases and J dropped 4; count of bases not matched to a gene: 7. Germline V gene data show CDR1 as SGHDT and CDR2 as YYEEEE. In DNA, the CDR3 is TGTGCCAGCAGCTTATCGGACAGGGGTCCAAATCAGCCCCAGCATTTT. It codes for CASSLSDRGPNQPQHF.

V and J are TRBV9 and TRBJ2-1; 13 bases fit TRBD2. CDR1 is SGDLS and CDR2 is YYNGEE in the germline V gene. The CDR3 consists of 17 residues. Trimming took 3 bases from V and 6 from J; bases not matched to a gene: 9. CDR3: CASSEPPTSGGANEQFF. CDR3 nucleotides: TGTGCCAGCAGCGAGCCCCCAACTAGCGGGGGGGCCAATGAGCAGTTCTTC.

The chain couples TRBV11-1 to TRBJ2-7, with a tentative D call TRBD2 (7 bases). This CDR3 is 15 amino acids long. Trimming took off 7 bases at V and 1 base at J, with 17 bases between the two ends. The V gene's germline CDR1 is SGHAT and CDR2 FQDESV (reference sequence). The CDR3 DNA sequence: TGTGCCAGCACCTCTGGGAGGGGGGGATCCTACGAGCAGTACTTC. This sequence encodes CASTSGRGGSYEQYF.

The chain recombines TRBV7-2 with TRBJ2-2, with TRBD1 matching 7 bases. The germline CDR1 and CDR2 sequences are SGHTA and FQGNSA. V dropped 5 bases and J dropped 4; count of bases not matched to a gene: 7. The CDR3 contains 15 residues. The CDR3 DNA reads TGTGCCAGCAGCACCCAGACAGGGCGCACCGGGGAGCTGTTTTTT. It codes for CASSTQTGRTGELFF. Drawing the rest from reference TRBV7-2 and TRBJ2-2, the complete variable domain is GAGVSQSPSNKVTEKGKDVELRCDPISGHTALYWYRQSLGQGLEFLIYFQGNSAPDKSGLPSDRFSAERTGGSVSTLTIQRTQQEDSAVYLCASSTQTGRTGELFFGEGSRLTVL.

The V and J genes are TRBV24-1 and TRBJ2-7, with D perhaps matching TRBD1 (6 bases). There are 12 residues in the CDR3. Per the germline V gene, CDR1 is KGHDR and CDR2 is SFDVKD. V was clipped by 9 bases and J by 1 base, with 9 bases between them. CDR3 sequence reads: CATQQGSYEQYF. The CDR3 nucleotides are TGTGCCACCCAGCAGGGGTCCTACGAGCAGTACTTC.

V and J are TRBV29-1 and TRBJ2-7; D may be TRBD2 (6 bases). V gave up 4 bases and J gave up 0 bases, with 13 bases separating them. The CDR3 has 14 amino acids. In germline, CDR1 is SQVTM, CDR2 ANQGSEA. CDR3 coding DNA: TGCAGCGTTGGTGGAGCGGGTTACTCCTACGAGCAGTACTTC. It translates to CSVGGAGYSYEQYF.

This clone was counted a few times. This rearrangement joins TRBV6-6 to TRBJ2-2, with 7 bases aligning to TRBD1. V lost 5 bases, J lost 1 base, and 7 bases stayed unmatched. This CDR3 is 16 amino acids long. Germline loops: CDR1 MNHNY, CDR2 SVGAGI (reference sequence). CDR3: CASSPLGQRNTGELFF. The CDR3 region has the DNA TGTGCCAGCAGTCCACTGGGACAGCGGAACACCGGGGAGCTGTTTTTT.

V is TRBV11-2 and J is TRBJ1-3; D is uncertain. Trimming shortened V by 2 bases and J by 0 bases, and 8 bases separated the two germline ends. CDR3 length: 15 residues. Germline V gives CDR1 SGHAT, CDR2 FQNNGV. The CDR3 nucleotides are TGTGCCAGCAGCTTATTACAGAGCTCTGGAAACACCATATATTTT. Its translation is CASSLLQSSGNTIYF.

The CDR3 nucleotides read TGTGCCAGCAGCTTTCAATCGGGGGGCGGCACAGATACGCAGTATTTT. The encoded protein is CASSFQSGGGTDTQYF. This sequence joins TRBV7-2 and TRBJ2-3, with a weak D call TRBD2 (7 bases). From germline, CDR1 is SGHTA and CDR2 FQGNSA. The V and J ends lost 3 bases and 1 base respectively, with 14 bases between them. The CDR3 sequence is 16 residues long. Using reference TRBV7-2 and TRBJ2-3 for the parts outside the CDR3, the full variable domain is GAGVSQSPSNKVTEKGKDVELRCDPISGHTALYWYRQSLGQGLEFLIYFQGNSAPDKSGLPSDRFSAERTGGSVSTLTIQRTQQEDSAVYLCASSFQSGGGTDTQYFGPGTRLTVL.

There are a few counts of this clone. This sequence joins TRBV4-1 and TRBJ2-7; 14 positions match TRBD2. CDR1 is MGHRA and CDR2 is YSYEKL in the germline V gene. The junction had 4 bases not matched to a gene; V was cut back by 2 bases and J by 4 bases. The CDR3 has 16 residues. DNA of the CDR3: TGCGCCAGCAGCCAACCAGGGACTAGCGGGAGTTACGAGCAGTACTTC. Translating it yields CASSQPGTSGSYEQYF.

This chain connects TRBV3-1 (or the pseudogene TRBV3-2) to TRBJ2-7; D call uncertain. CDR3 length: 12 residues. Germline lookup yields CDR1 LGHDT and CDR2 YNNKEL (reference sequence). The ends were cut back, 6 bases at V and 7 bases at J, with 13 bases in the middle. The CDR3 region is CASSDGSLEQYF. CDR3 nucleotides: TGTGCCAGCAGTGACGGGTCTCTTGAGCAGTACTTC.